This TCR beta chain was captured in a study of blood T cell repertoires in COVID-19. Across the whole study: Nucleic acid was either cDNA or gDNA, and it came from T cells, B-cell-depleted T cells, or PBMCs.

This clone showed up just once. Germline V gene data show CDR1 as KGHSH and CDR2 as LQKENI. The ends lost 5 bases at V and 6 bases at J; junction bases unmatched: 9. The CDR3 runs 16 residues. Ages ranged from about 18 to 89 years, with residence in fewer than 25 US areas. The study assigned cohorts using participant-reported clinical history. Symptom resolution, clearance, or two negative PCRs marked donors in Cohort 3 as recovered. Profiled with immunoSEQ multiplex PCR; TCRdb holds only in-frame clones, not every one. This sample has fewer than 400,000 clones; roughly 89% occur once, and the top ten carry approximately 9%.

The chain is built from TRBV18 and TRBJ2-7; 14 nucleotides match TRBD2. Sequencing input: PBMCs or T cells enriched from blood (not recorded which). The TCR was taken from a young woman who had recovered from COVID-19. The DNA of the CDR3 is TGTGCCAGCTCAGGGACTAGCGGGAGTGCGCCCCTCGAGCAGTACTTC. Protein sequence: CASSGTSGSAPLEQYF.